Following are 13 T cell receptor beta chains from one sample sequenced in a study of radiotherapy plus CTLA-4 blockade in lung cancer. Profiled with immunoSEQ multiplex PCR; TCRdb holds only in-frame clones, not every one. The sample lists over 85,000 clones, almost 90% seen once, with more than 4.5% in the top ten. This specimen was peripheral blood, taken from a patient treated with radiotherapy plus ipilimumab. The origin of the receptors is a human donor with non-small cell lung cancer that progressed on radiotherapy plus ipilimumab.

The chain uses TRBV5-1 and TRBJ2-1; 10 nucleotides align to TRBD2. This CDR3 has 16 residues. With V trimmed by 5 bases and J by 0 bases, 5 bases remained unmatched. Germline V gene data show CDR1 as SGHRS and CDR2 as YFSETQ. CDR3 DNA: TGCGCCAGCAGTCCACTAGCGGGGAGCTCCTACAATGAGCAGTTCTTC. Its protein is CASSPLAGSSYNEQFF.

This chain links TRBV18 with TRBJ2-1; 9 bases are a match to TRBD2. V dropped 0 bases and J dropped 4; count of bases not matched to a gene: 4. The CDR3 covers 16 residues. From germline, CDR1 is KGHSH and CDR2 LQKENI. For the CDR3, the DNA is TGTGCCAGCTCACCACCTGCGGGAGGGATTTACAATGAGCAGTTCTTC. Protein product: CASSPPAGGIYNEQFF.

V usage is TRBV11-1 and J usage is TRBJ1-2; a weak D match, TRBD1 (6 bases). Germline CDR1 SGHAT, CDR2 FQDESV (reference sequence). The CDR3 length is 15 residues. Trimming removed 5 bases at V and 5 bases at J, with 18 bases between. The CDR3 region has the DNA TGTGCCAGCAGCCGGCCACCGGACAGCTCTTATGGCTACACCTTC. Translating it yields CASSRPPDSSYGYTF.

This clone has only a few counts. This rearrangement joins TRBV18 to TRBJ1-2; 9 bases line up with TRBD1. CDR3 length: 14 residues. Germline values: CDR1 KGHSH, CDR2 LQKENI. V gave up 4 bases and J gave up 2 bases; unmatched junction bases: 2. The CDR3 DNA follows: TGTGCCAGCTCACGGGACAGGGACAACTATGGCTACACCTTC. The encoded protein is CASSRDRDNYGYTF.

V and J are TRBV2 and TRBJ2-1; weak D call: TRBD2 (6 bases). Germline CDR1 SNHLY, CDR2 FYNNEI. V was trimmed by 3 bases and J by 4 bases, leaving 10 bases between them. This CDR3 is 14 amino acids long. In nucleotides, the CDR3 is TGTGCCAGCAGTGAGGGGGGAATGTACAATGAGCAGTTCTTC. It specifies CASSEGGMYNEQFF.

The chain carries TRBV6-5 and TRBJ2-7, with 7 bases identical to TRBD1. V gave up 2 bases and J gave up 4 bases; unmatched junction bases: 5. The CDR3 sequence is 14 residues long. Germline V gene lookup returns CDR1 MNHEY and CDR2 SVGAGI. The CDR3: CASSYRATGYEQYF. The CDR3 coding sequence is TGTGCCAGCAGTTACCGCGCGACAGGGTACGAGCAGTACTTC.

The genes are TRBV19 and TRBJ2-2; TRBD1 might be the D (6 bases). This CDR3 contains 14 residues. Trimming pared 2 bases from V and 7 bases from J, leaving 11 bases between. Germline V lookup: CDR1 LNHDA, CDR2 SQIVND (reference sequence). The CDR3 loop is CASSIRTVGGELFF. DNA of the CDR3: TGTGCCAGTAGTATAAGGACAGTGGGCGGGGAGCTGTTTTTT.

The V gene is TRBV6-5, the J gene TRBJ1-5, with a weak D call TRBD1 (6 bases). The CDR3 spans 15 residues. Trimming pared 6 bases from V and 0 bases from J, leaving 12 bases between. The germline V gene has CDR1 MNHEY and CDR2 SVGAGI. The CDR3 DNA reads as TGTGCCAGCAGGTCCGACAGGAATAGCAATCAGCCCCAGCATTTT. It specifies CASRSDRNSNQPQHF.

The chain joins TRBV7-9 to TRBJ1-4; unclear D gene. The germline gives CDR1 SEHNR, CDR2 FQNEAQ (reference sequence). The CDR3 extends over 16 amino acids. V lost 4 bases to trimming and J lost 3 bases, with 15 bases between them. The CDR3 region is CASSSRSSLANEKLFF. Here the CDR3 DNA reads TGTGCCAGCAGCTCCCGGTCATCGCTGGCTAATGAAAAACTGTTTTTT.

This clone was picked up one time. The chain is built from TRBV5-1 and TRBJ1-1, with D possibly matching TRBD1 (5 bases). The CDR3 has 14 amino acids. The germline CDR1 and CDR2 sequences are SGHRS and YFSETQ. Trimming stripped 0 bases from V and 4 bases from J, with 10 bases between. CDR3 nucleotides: TGCGCCAGCAGCTTGGTTGGGGGGGTCACTGAAGCTTTCTTT. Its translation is CASSLVGGVTEAFF.

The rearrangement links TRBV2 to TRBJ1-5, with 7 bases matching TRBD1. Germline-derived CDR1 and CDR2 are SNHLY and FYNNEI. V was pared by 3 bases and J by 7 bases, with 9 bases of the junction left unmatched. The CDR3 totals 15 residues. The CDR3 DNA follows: TGTGCCAGCAGTGATGGCGGGACAGAAAAGCAGCCCCAGCATTTT. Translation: CASSDGGTEKQPQHF.

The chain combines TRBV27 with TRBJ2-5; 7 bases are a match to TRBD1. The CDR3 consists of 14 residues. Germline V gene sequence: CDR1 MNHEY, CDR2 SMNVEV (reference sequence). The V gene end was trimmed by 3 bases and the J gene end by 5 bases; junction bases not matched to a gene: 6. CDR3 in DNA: TGTGCCAGCAGTTTTCGACAGGGTACGGAGACCCAGTACTTC. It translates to CASSFRQGTETQYF.

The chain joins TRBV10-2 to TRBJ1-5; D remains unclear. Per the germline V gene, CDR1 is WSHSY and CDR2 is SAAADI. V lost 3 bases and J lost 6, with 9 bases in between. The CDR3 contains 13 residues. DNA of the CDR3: TGCGCCAGCAGTGAAAGGAGCCCTCAGCCCCAGCATTTT. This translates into CASSERSPQPQHF.